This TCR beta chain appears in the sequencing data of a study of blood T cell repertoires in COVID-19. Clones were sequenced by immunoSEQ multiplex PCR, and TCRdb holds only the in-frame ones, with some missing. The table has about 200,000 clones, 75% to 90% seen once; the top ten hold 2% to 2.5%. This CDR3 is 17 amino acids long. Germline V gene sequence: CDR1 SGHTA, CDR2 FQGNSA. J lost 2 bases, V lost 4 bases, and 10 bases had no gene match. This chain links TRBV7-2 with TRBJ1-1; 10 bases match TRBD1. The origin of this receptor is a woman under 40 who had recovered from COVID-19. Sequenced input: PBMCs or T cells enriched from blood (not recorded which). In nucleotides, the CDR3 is TGTGCCAGCAGCTCATGGGGGACAGGGGCGAAAAACACTGAAGCTTTCTTT. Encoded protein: CASSSWGTGAKNTEAFF.